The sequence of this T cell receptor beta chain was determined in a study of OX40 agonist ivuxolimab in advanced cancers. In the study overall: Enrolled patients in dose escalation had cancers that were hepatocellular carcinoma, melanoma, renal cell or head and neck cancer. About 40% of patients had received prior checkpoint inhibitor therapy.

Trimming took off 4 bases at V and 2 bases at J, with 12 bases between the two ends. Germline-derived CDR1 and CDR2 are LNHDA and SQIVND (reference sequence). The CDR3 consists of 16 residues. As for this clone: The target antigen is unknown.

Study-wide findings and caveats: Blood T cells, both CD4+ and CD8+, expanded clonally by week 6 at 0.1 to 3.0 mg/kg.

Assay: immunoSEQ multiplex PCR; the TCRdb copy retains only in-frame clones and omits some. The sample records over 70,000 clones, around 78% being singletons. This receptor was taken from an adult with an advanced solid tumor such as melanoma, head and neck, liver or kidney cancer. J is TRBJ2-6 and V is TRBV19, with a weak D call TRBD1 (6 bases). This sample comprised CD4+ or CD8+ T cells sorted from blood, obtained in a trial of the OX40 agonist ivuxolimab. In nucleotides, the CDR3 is TGTGCCAGTAGTAAAGCAGGGGTCACTGGGGCCAACGTCCTGACTTTC. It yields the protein CASSKAGVTGANVLTF.